One and the same sample provided the 28 T cell receptor beta chains below, sequenced in a study of T cells in pancreatic ductal adenocarcinoma listed by TCRdb under 2017. The selected pancreatic ductal adenocarcinoma patients had received surgery without neoadjuvant therapy. Library preparation was by the immunoSEQ multiplex PCR assay. In its TCRdb copy, this immuneACCESS table keeps in-frame sequences only and misses some clones. Where compared with another copy, unresolved V genes explain less than half of these, and the others have no known cause. The sample records over 15,000 clones, roughly 89% of which are singletons. The ten biggest clones cover about 15% of the sample. The sequenced sample consisted of PBMCs. The source is a human donor with pancreatic ductal adenocarcinoma.

V is TRBV4-2 and J is TRBJ2-1; 9 nucleotides line up with TRBD1. The CDR3 spans 15 residues. The germline CDR1 and CDR2 sequences are LGHNA and YNFKEQ. The V and J ends lost 0 bases and 9 bases, in that order; junction bases with no gene match: 6. CDR3 coding DNA: TGTGCCAGCAGCCAAGAGGGGGTGGACAGGGGTGAGCAGTTCTTC. It yields the protein CASSQEGVDRGEQFF.

The chain employs TRBV5-1 and TRBJ2-1; 10 bases fit TRBD2. Trimming cost V 5 bases and J 3 bases; bases outside gene matches: 5. Germline CDR1 and CDR2: SGHRS and YFSETQ. This CDR3 has 15 residues. The CDR3 reads CASRPSGRDYNEQFF. CDR3 nucleotide sequence: TGCGCCAGCAGACCCAGCGGGAGGGACTACAATGAGCAGTTCTTC.

The chain is built from TRBV27 and TRBJ2-1, with D tentatively TRBD1 or TRBD2 (6 bases each). The V gene's germline CDR1 is MNHEY and CDR2 SMNVEV (reference sequence). With 0 bases removed from V and 5 bases from J, the gap between germline ends came to 17 bases. The CDR3 consists of 17 residues. For the CDR3, the DNA is TGTGCCAGCAGTTTATCGTCTAGGGGGGTACGGGACAATGAGCAGTTCTTC. Its protein is CASSLSSRGVRDNEQFF.

V gene TRBV7-9 combines with J gene TRBJ1-5; D uncertain. This CDR3 has 16 amino acids. Germline V lookup: CDR1 SEHNR, CDR2 FQNEAQ (reference sequence). V lost 5 bases to trimming and J lost 2 bases, with 16 bases between them. CDR3 sequence: CASSVGSSVGNQPQHF. The CDR3 region has the DNA TGTGCCAGCAGCGTAGGATCCTCAGTGGGCAATCAGCCCCAGCATTTT.

The chain links TRBV10-3 to TRBJ2-7; D call uncertain. The CDR3 extends over 16 amino acids. Germline V lookup: CDR1 ENHRY, CDR2 SYGVKD. Trimming stripped 0 bases from V and 0 bases from J, with 12 bases between. In DNA, the CDR3 is TGTGCCATCAGTGAGTCGAGGCAGCTGAGCTCCTACGAGCAGTACTTC. Amino acid sequence: CAISESRQLSSYEQYF.

The chain joins TRBV27 to TRBJ1-2, with no clear D. The CDR3 sequence is 15 residues long. V lost 3 bases to trimming and J lost 0 bases, with 11 bases between them. Germline values: CDR1 MNHEY, CDR2 SMNVEV (reference sequence). Written as DNA, the CDR3 is TGTGCCAGCAGTTTCCGTTTTCCTACTAACTATGGCTACACCTTC. Amino acids: CASSFRFPTNYGYTF.

V usage is TRBV11-2 and J usage is TRBJ2-1, with a possible D match to TRBD2 (6 bases). This CDR3 is 13 amino acids long. Germline V gene lookup returns CDR1 SGHAT and CDR2 FQNNGV. The ends were cut back, 6 bases at V and 7 bases at J, with 13 bases in the middle. CDR3 DNA sequence: TGTGCCAGCAGACCTAACCGGGGGAATGAGCAGTTCTTC. Translation gives CASRPNRGNEQFF. The full variable domain, completed using reference TRBV11-2 and TRBJ2-1, is EAGVAQSPRYKIIEKRQSVAFWCNPISGHATLYWYQQILGQGPKLLIQFQNNGVVDDSQLPKDRFSAERLKGVDSTLKIQPAKLEDSAVYLCASRPNRGNEQFFGPGTRLTVL.

The rearrangement links TRBV7-9 to TRBJ2-7; weak D call: TRBD1 (5 bases). The CDR3 is made up of 16 amino acids. Germline CDR1 is SEHNR and CDR2 is FQNEAQ (reference sequence). Trimming removed 5 bases at V and 4 bases at J, with 21 bases between. The chain's CDR3 is CASSPPFRLGLYEQYF. CDR3 DNA sequence: TGTGCCAGCAGCCCTCCCTTCAGGCTGGGGCTATACGAGCAGTACTTC.

The chain couples TRBV28 to TRBJ1-1; D possibly corresponds to TRBD1 (5 bases). Germline V gene data show CDR1 as MDHEN and CDR2 as SYDVKM. V lost 3 bases to trimming and J lost 0 bases, with 8 bases between them. The CDR3 is made up of 14 amino acids. CDR3 sequence (DNA): TGTGCCAGCAGTTTTGGGGGGATGAACACTGAAGCTTTCTTT. The encoded protein is CASSFGGMNTEAFF.

The rearrangement uses TRBV15 and TRBJ2-2; D might be TRBD2 (6 bases). The length of the CDR3 is 16 residues. Germline V gives CDR1 LNHNV, CDR2 YYDKDF (reference sequence). Trimming removed 3 bases from V and 0 bases from J, with 11 bases in between. CDR3 nucleotide sequence: TGTGCCACCAGCAGGGCCTCGGGAGCGAACACCGGGGAGCTGTTTTTT. Amino acids: CATSRASGANTGELFF.

The chain carries TRBV7-2 and TRBJ1-1; TRBD1 agrees at 8 bases. Losses at the gene ends were 3 bases for V and 0 bases for J; bases not matched to a gene: 9. The germline V gene encodes CDR1 SGHTA and CDR2 FQGNSA. CDR3 size: 17 residues. CDR3 residues: CASSFQSGGYMNTEAFF. The CDR3 nucleotides are TGTGCCAGCAGCTTTCAATCAGGGGGCTACATGAACACTGAAGCTTTCTTT.

This chain uses TRBV5-1 with TRBJ1-6, with 7 bases aligning to TRBD1. The CDR3 has 13 amino acids. Germline-derived CDR1 and CDR2 are SGHRS and YFSETQ. The V segment lost 4 bases and the J segment 19 bases; nucleotides outside the gene matches: 14. This CDR3 is CASSPQGQSRYHF. In DNA form, the CDR3 reads TGCGCCAGCAGCCCTCAGGGACAGAGCAGGTATCACTTT.

This chain uses TRBV6-1 with TRBJ2-7; D unclear. Per the germline V gene, CDR1 is MNHNS and CDR2 is SASEGT. CDR3 size: 15 residues. V lost 1 base and J lost 0, with 10 bases in between. CDR3 loop: CASSEGYGSSYEQYF. As DNA, the CDR3 is TGTGCCAGCAGTGAAGGCTACGGCAGCTCCTACGAGCAGTACTTC.

The rearrangement uses TRBV27 and TRBJ2-7; TRBD2 agrees at 8 bases. Germline loops: CDR1 MNHEY, CDR2 SMNVEV (reference sequence). The CDR3 loop spans 15 amino acids. V lost 3 bases, J lost 1 base, and 5 bases stayed unmatched. In DNA, the CDR3 is TGTGCCAGCAGTTTTGGACTAGCAATATCCTACGAGCAGTACTTC. Translation gives CASSFGLAISYEQYF.

This chain joins TRBV21-1 and TRBJ1-1; TRBD1, the table's D call, was not compared with the DNA. TRBV21-1 is labeled a pseudogene. There are 18 residues in the CDR3. The CDR3 DNA is TGTGCCAGCAGCAAAGGACCGGGACAGGGGGCCATGAACACTGAAGCTTTCTTT. Its protein is CASSKGPGQGAMNTEAFF.

V usage is TRBV6-6 and J usage is TRBJ2-1; the match to TRBD1 covers 7 bases. CDR1 and CDR2 (germline): MNHNY, SVGAGI (reference sequence). The CDR3 contains 15 residues. J lost 7 bases, V lost 5 bases, and 11 bases had no gene match. CDR3 sequence: CASSGLSIQGNEQFF. The CDR3 region has the DNA TGTGCCAGCAGTGGCCTTTCGATACAGGGGAATGAGCAGTTCTTC.

This chain connects TRBV5-4 to TRBJ2-2; D call uncertain. Germline loops: CDR1 SGHNT, CDR2 YYREEE (reference sequence). This CDR3 has 15 amino acids. The V and J ends lost 3 bases and 0 bases respectively, with 9 bases between them. The CDR3 here is CASSSEVANTGELFF. CDR3 bases: TGTGCCAGCAGCTCGGAAGTCGCGAACACCGGGGAGCTGTTTTTT.

The chain couples TRBV7-2 to TRBJ2-5; 9 bases are a match to TRBD1. CDR3 length: 16 amino acids. The V segment lost 0 bases and the J segment 2 bases; nucleotides outside the gene matches: 4. Per germline, CDR1 SGHTA and CDR2 FQGNSA. The DNA of the CDR3 is TGTGCCAGCAGCTTAGCGCTAGGGACAGGGCAAGAGACCCAGTACTTC. It specifies CASSLALGTGQETQYF. Full variable domain (outside the CDR3, taken from reference TRBV7-2 and TRBJ2-5): GAGVSQSPSNKVTEKGKDVELRCDPISGHTALYWYRQSLGQGLEFLIYFQGNSAPDKSGLPSDRFSAERTGGSVSTLTIQRTQQEDSAVYLCASSLALGTGQETQYFGPGTRLLVL.

The chain employs TRBV5-4 and TRBJ1-2; weak D call: TRBD1 (6 bases). Germline assignment: CDR1 SGHNT and CDR2 YYREEE (reference sequence). This CDR3 comprises 16 residues. Trimming left V 0 bases short and J 0 bases short, with 12 bases between. The chain's CDR3 is CASSLGQETANYGYTF. The CDR3, as DNA: TGTGCCAGCAGCTTGGGACAGGAGACGGCTAACTATGGCTACACCTTC.

The V and J genes are TRBV4-3 and TRBJ2-7; TRBD2 agrees at 14 bases. The germline CDR1 and CDR2 sequences are LGHNA and YSLEER. The CDR3 runs to 15 residues. V gave up 3 bases and J gave up 7 bases; unmatched junction bases: 5. This chain's CDR3 is CASSQGLAGAREQYF. The CDR3, as DNA: TGCGCCAGCAGCCAGGGACTAGCGGGAGCTCGGGAGCAGTACTTC.

V is TRBV28 and J is TRBJ1-2; the match to TRBD1 covers 8 bases. The CDR3 spans 15 residues. Per the germline V gene, CDR1 is MDHEN and CDR2 is SYDVKM. Unmatched junction bases numbered 5, after V lost 1 base and J lost 4 bases. The CDR3 coding sequence is TGTGCCAGCAGTTTATCGGACAGGGCGATCTATGGCTACACCTTC. It encodes CASSLSDRAIYGYTF.

This chain links TRBV7-9 with TRBJ2-2, with 7 bases lining up with TRBD1. The germline gives CDR1 SEHNR, CDR2 FQNEAQ (reference sequence). The CDR3 extends over 13 amino acids. The junction had 7 bases not matched to a gene; V was cut back by 1 base and J by 14 bases. In nucleotides, the CDR3 is TGTGCCAGCAGCTTAGTGGTACAGGGGCAACTGTTTTTT. Protein sequence: CASSLVVQGQLFF.

This chain links TRBV4-3 with TRBJ1-1, with D unclear. Germline loops: CDR1 LGHNA, CDR2 YSLEER. The V and J ends lost 0 bases and 1 base respectively, with 9 bases between them. The CDR3 length is 15 residues. The CDR3 DNA reads TGCGCCAGCAGCCAAGATCCGGCCGGGAACACTGAAGCTTTCTTT. It translates to CASSQDPAGNTEAFF.

This rearrangement joins TRBV5-4 to TRBJ2-5; 16 nucleotides line up with TRBD2. Per the germline V gene, CDR1 is SGHNT and CDR2 is YYREEE (reference sequence). V lost 4 bases and J lost 4; bases outside the gene matches: 7. This CDR3 region has 17 residues. CDR3 amino acids: CASSPGTSGGAGETQYF. In nucleotides, the CDR3 is TGTGCCAGCAGCCCCGGGACTAGCGGGGGGGCGGGAGAGACCCAGTACTTC.

This clone was seen more than once but under ten times. The chain's CDR3 is CASSSGPSAEQYF. CDR3 nucleotide sequence: TGTGCCAGCAGCTCCGGGCCTTCGGCCGAGCAGTACTTC. V and J are TRBV5-4 and TRBJ2-7, with D unclear. Germline-derived CDR1 and CDR2 are SGHNT and YYREEE (reference sequence). CDR3 size: 13 residues. The germline V and J ends were trimmed by 3 bases and 6 bases, with 13 bases remaining between them.

The chain carries TRBV7-2 and TRBJ2-3; 11 nucleotides match TRBD2. This CDR3 has 17 amino acids. Germline CDR1 SGHTA, CDR2 FQGNSA. V gave up 2 bases and J gave up 0 bases; unmatched junction bases: 4. CDR3 bases: TGTGCCAGCAGCTTAAGACCTAGCGGGGGGAGCACAGATACGCAGTATTTT. It encodes CASSLRPSGGSTDTQYF.

This rearrangement joins TRBV4-2 to TRBJ2-5; 7 nucleotides agree with TRBD1. From germline, CDR1 is LGHNA and CDR2 YNFKEQ. The junction had 3 bases not matched to a gene; V was cut back by 5 bases and J by 0 bases. The CDR3 is 14 residues long. CDR3 amino acids: CASSLGQYQETQYF. CDR3 coding DNA: TGTGCCAGCAGCTTGGGACAGTACCAAGAGACCCAGTACTTC.

V gene TRBV5-1 combines with J gene TRBJ1-1, with 8 bases identical to TRBD1. In germline, CDR1 is SGHRS, CDR2 YFSETQ. V shed 1 base, J shed 1 base, and the junction held 9 bases outside the gene matches. The CDR3 contains 17 residues. CDR3 residues: CASSLRRQGSGNTEAFF. CDR3 DNA: TGCGCCAGCAGCTTGCGACGACAGGGGTCGGGGAACACTGAAGCTTTCTTT.